Listed below are T cell receptor beta chains from one sample, sequenced in a study of shared clonotypes between healthy human individuals. The protocol was immunoSEQ multiplex PCR, while the TCRdb copy is restricted to in-frame clones and leaves out a portion. The sample lists some 1 million clones, more than 60% occurring once. Sequencing was performed on memory CD4+ T cells sorted from blood. These receptors all come from a man aged 18 to 30 in good health. CDR3s include the opening cysteine and the closing phenylalanine or tryptophan. The D gene is left open where the match is weak. Clone size appears in some rows only: once, few, many, or a class for an expanded clone.

V gene,D gene,clone size,J gene,CDR3 DNA,CDR3 protein
TRBV11-2,TRBD1,NA,TRBJ2-6,TGTGCCAGCAGCACAGGGGGCGCTGGGGCCAACGTCCTGACTTTC,CASSTGGAGANVLTF
TRBV7-2,TRBD2,NA,TRBJ2-3,TGTGCCAGCAGCTTAGTTAGCGGGAGTCTCGCAGATACGCAGTATTTT,CASSLVSGSLADTQYF
TRBV6-1,NA,NA,TRBJ1-2,TGTGCCAGCAGTACTCCGGGTGGCTACACCTTC,CASSTPGGYTF
TRBV28,TRBD1,NA,TRBJ1-2,TGTGCCAGCAGGAGACAGGGGTATGGCTACACCTTC,CASRRQGYGYTF
TRBV5-1,TRBD1,NA,TRBJ2-3,TGCGCCAGCAGCTTGGCCGCCAGGGGGCTTGGAGATACGCAGTATTTT,CASSLAARGLGDTQYF
TRBV7-2,NA,NA,TRBJ2-3,TGTGCCAGCAGCTTAAGGTCTATCACAGATACGCAGTATTTT,CASSLRSITDTQYF
TRBV2,TRBD1,NA,TRBJ1-4,TGTGCCAGCAGTCAGGGGGCGAGGGAAAAACTGTTTTTT,CASSQGAREKLFF
TRBV19,TRBD1,NA,TRBJ1-5,TGTGCCAGTAGTATCAGGGGGCTATATCAGCCCCAGCATTTT,CASSIRGLYQPQHF
TRBV7-2,TRBD2,once,TRBJ2-7,TGTGCCAGCAGCTTACAGCGGGGGGCCTACGAGCAGTACTTC,CASSLQRGAYEQYF
TRBV2,NA,NA,TRBJ2-7,TGTGCCAGCAGTGGGGGGCATCCCTACGAGCAGTACTTC,CASSGGHPYEQYF
TRBV30,NA,NA,TRBJ1-1,TGTGCCTGGAGTCGGGGCAACCAGAACACTGAAGCTTTCTTT,CAWSRGNQNTEAFF
TRBV14,NA,NA,TRBJ2-7,TGTGCCAGCAGCCACGCCTACGAGCAGTACTTC,CASSHAYEQYF
TRBV18,NA,NA,TRBJ2-2,TGTGCCAGCTCAAGGGGGATTGGGCTCACCGGGGAGCTGTTTTTT,CASSRGIGLTGELFF
TRBV13,NA,NA,TRBJ2-3,TGTGCCAGCAGCTTAGGCCTGGGCTGGGACACAGATACGCAGTATTTT,CASSLGLGWDTDTQYF
TRBV4-1,NA,NA,TRBJ2-6,TGCGCCAGCAGCCAAAACGGGGCCAACGTCCTGACTTTC,CASSQNGANVLTF
TRBV19,TRBD1,once,TRBJ1-2,TGTGCCAGTAGTATTCTCGACAGGGGTGATGGCTATGGCTACACCTTC,CASSILDRGDGYGYTF
TRBV27,NA,NA,TRBJ1-1,TGTGCCAGCAGTATATCGACGGTGGGGAGCACTGAAGCTTTCTTT,CASSISTVGSTEAFF
TRBV5-8,NA,NA,TRBJ2-3,TGTGCCAGCAGCTTCTACGTGACAAAGGCCGCAGATACGCAGTATTTT,CASSFYVTKAADTQYF
TRBV6-1,TRBD1,NA,TRBJ1-2,TGTGCCAGCAGCCCGATCACCAGGGGGGACTATGGCTACACCTTC,CASSPITRGDYGYTF
TRBV21-1,NA,NA,TRBJ2-2,TGTGCCAGCAGTCTACCGGGACTAGCGGGGGGACTCAACACCGGGGAGCTGTTTTTT,CASSLPGLAGGLNTGELFF
TRBV6-1,TRBD1,NA,TRBJ1-1,TGTGCCAGCAGTGAAGCGCTTCGCAGGGGGCTAATGAACACTGAAGCTTTCTTT,CASSEALRRGLMNTEAFF
TRBV18,TRBD1,NA,TRBJ1-3,TGTGCCAGCTCACCACCGACAGGGGCGAGCTCTGGAAACACCATATATTTT,CASSPPTGASSGNTIYF
TRBV2,NA,NA,TRBJ1-5,TGTGCCAGCACCCCCCAGGGTAAGGGTCAGCCCCAGCATTTT,CASTPQGKGQPQHF
TRBV7-9,TRBD1,NA,TRBJ2-4,TGTGCCAGCAGCTCCGGACAGGGTATCGACATTCAGTACTTC,CASSSGQGIDIQYF
TRBV6-1,NA,NA,TRBJ2-3,TGTGCCAGCAGTAGTCATTCAGATACGCAGTATTTT,CASSSHSDTQYF
TRBV6-1,NA,NA,TRBJ1-6,TGTGCCAGCAGTAAAGGGGATAATTCACCCCTCCACTTT,CASSKGDNSPLHF
TRBV7-9,TRBD2,once,TRBJ2-2,TGTGCCAGCAGCTTGGGACTAGCGGGAGAAGGGGAGCTGTTTTTT,CASSLGLAGEGELFF
TRBV28,NA,NA,TRBJ1-1,TGTGCCAGCAGTCCCCCCTACTTTGACACTGAAGCTTTCTTT,CASSPPYFDTEAFF
TRBV11-2,NA,few,TRBJ1-1,TGTGCCAGCAGCTTAGATCCCGCAGCAGAAGCTTTCTTT,CASSLDPAAEAFF
TRBV18,NA,NA,TRBJ2-3,TGTGCCAGCTCACCAAAAGCGAGACTGGATTTGGGCACAGATACGCAGTATTTT,CASSPKARLDLGTDTQYF
TRBV7-2,NA,NA,TRBJ1-6,TGTGCCAGCAGCTTAGTAGCGATACAGCACGGCCTCCACTTT,CASSLVAIQHGLHF
TRBV18,NA,NA,TRBJ2-7,TGTGCCAGCTCACCCCCGGCAGGGTCCTACGAGCAGTACTTC,CASSPPAGSYEQYF
TRBV30,NA,NA,TRBJ1-3,TGTGCCTGGAGTCAAGTCCTCGGGGGCTCTGGAAACACCATATATTTT,CAWSQVLGGSGNTIYF
TRBV19,NA,NA,TRBJ1-6,TGTGCCAGTAGTATCAGGGGCTCCTATAATTCACCCCTCCACTTT,CASSIRGSYNSPLHF
TRBV6-1,TRBD1,NA,TRBJ2-1,TGTGCCAGCGTTGGTACGGGACAGGGTGGCAATGAGCAGTTCTTC,CASVGTGQGGNEQFF
TRBV9,NA,NA,TRBJ2-7,TGTGCCAGCAGCGGGGGGCTGGACTACGAGCAGTACTTC,CASSGGLDYEQYF
TRBV10-3,TRBD2,NA,TRBJ2-3,TGTGCCATCAGTGAATCGACTAGCGGGGTCACAGATACGCAGTATTTT,CAISESTSGVTDTQYF
TRBV5-1,TRBD2,NA,TRBJ2-5,TGCGCCAGCAGACAGGGACTAGCTGAGACCCAGTACTTC,CASRQGLAETQYF
TRBV2,TRBD1,once,TRBJ1-1,TGTGCCAGCAGTCGACAGGGTACTGAAGCTTTCTTT,CASSRQGTEAFF
TRBV21-1,NA,NA,TRBJ2-7,TGTGCCAGCAGCGCGGTCAACGAGCAGTACTTC,CASSAVNEQYF